These 8 T cell receptor beta chains were all obtained from the same sample, sequenced in a study of T-cell memory formation after mild COVID-19. TCRdb recomputed calls from the 5' RACE reads with MiXCR, one row per CDR3 protein. The sample lists hundreds of thousands of distinct CDR3 sequences, approximately 20% occurring once. The sample comprised PBMCs or a T cell subset sorted from them (not recorded which). These receptors all stem from a young man who had mild COVID-19 (a few samples of this study predate the infection). Cell type and time point are not known.

The chain recombines TRBV6-2 or TRBV6-3 with TRBJ2-3; tentatively, D is TRBD2 (5 bases). V was pared by 2 bases and J by 5 bases, with 14 bases between. Germline V gene sequence: CDR1 MNHEY, CDR2 SVGEGT. The CDR3 length is 15 residues. DNA of the CDR3: TGTGCCAGCAGTTACGTAGGGAAACGGGGAGATACGCAGTATTTT. Residues: CASSYVGKRGDTQYF.

This clonotype has at least ten counts. DNA for the CDR3: TGTGCCAGCAGTGAAGAATTTACCGGGACACCTGTTAGCACAGATACGCAGTATTTT. Its translation is CASSEEFTGTPVSTDTQYF. V gene TRBV25-1 combines with J gene TRBJ2-3; D is possibly TRBD1 (6 bases). The CDR3 extends over 19 amino acids. Germline CDR1 MGHDK, CDR2 SYGVNS. Trimming pared 2 bases from V and 0 bases from J, leaving 21 bases between.

This clonotype has a handful of counts. The chain carries TRBV5-8 and TRBJ1-6; 9 positions agree with TRBD1. Germline V gives CDR1 SGHTS, CDR2 YDEGEE. This CDR3 is built from 14 residues. Germline trimming cut 3 bases from V and 7 bases from J; bases unmatched to any gene: 2. The CDR3 region has the DNA TGTGCCAGCAGCTCCGGGACAGGGAATTCACCCCTCCACTTT. Its translation: CASSSGTGNSPLHF.

The chain recombines TRBV19 with TRBJ2-1; D possibly corresponds to TRBD2 (6 bases). The CDR3 consists of 16 residues. The ends were cut back, 5 bases at V and 2 bases at J, with 16 bases in the middle. Germline-derived CDR1 and CDR2 are LNHDA and SQIVND (reference sequence). The CDR3 DNA sequence: TGTGCCAGTAGTCTCAGCCTAGCGCCGCCCTACAATGAGCAGTTCTTC. It specifies CASSLSLAPPYNEQFF.

The table lists this clonotype with many counts. The chain combines TRBV20-1 with TRBJ2-3; D is ambiguous. The CDR3 has 13 residues. Germline CDR1 and CDR2: DFQATT and SNEGSKA (reference sequence). This CDR3 is CRARRRGTDTQYF. The CDR3 DNA follows: TGCAGGGCAAGAAGAAGGGGCACAGATACGCAGTATTTT.

J is TRBJ2-7 and V is TRBV20-1; perhaps TRBD1 as D (5 bases). Germline V gene sequence: CDR1 DFQATT, CDR2 SNEGSKA (reference sequence). Trimming pared 3 bases from V and 3 bases from J, leaving 15 bases between. The CDR3 is made up of 14 amino acids. CDR3 DNA: TGCAGTGCTAGGTTATCCGCCAGGGTCTACGAGCAGTACTTC. This translates into CSARLSARVYEQYF.

The chain couples TRBV20-1 to TRBJ2-3; TRBD2 matches 7 bases. Germline V gives CDR1 DFQATT, CDR2 SNEGSKA (reference sequence). The CDR3 runs 14 residues. The trim removed 0 bases at V and 8 bases at J, leaving 8 bases unmatched. The CDR3 sequence is CSAREGGRRGTQYF. CDR3 DNA: TGCAGTGCTAGAGAGGGCGGGAGAAGGGGTACGCAGTATTTT.

V usage is TRBV29-1 and J usage is TRBJ1-2, with D tentatively TRBD1 (5 bases). Deletions cut 6 bases from V and 8 bases from J, with 13 bases between. This CDR3 contains 11 residues. The germline gives CDR1 SQVTM, CDR2 ANQGSEA. CDR3 sequence reads: CSVSGTSGYTF. CDR3 DNA: TGCAGCGTATCCGGGACGTCGGGCTACACCTTC.